A selection of T cell receptor beta chains follows, all from one sample in a study of CD8+CD57+ T cells in acquired aplastic anemia. TCRdb recomputed calls from the reads with MiXCR, one row per CDR3 protein. The sample comprises around 230,000 distinct CDR3 sequences, 61% of which are singletons, and 25% to 30% rests with the top ten. Specimen: sorted CD4+, CD8+, or CD8+CD57+ T cells (not recorded which) from PBMCs. These receptors originate from a human donor in good health. Each CDR3 is given with its conserved first and last residue. Fields, in order: CDR3 length, V gene, clone size, CDR3 protein. Not every row has a clone size; where given, it reads once, few, many or a size class.

CDR3 length: 13
V gene: TRBV9
clone size: NA
CDR3 protein: CASSPGFSSPLHF

CDR3 length: 14
V gene: TRBV9
clone size: NA
CDR3 protein: CASSAGTGSNEQFF

CDR3 length: 16
V gene: TRBV7-8
clone size: many
CDR3 protein: CASSLAIARGYTEAFF

CDR3 length: 16
V gene: TRBV15
clone size: NA
CDR3 protein: CATSRDLWDSGQPQHF

CDR3 length: 14
V gene: TRBV20-1
clone size: NA
CDR3 protein: CSAQARGLFDEQYF

CDR3 length: 15
V gene: TRBV5-6
clone size: NA
CDR3 protein: CASSEKGLVYSPLHF

CDR3 length: 13
V gene: TRBV7-2
clone size: once
CDR3 protein: CASSLWARSPLHF

CDR3 length: 17
V gene: TRBV14
clone size: NA
CDR3 protein: CASSHRITGVLTDTQYF

CDR3 length: 16
V gene: TRBV9
clone size: many
CDR3 protein: CASSSTGTDQNEKLFF

CDR3 length: 15
V gene: TRBV24-1
clone size: once
CDR3 protein: CATSDFGVGTDTQYF

CDR3 length: 13
V gene: TRBV20-1
clone size: few
CDR3 protein: CSATRDVYGPLHF

CDR3 length: 14
V gene: TRBV20-1
clone size: NA
CDR3 protein: CSVYSGTGNYEQYF

CDR3 length: 16
V gene: TRBV30
clone size: few
CDR3 protein: CAWSVGLDGPKNIQYF

CDR3 length: 15
V gene: TRBV7-8
clone size: many
CDR3 protein: CASSPRDDGTDTQYF

CDR3 length: 17
V gene: TRBV25-1
clone size: once
CDR3 protein: CASSPPLGRGEVYGYTF

CDR3 length: 14
V gene: TRBV9
clone size: many
CDR3 protein: CASSVGRGGNTIYF

CDR3 length: 11
V gene: TRBV6-5
clone size: many
CDR3 protein: CAGKYQETQYF

CDR3 length: 13
V gene: TRBV29-1
clone size: NA
CDR3 protein: CSSLSMGPGEQFF

CDR3 length: 16
V gene: TRBV7-9
clone size: many
CDR3 protein: CASSLAAGTRTYEQYF

CDR3 length: 14
V gene: TRBV6-6
clone size: NA
CDR3 protein: CASSTPTIGETQYF

CDR3 length: 13
V gene: TRBV4-3
clone size: NA
CDR3 protein: CASSRGGYIEAFF

CDR3 length: 13
V gene: TRBV15
clone size: NA
CDR3 protein: CATSRIAGSEAFF

CDR3 length: 14
V gene: TRBV7-2
clone size: NA
CDR3 protein: CASSLGSGYYEQYF

CDR3 length: 13
V gene: TRBV20-1
clone size: few
CDR3 protein: CSASRGLQSPLHF

CDR3 length: 15
V gene: TRBV19
clone size: NA
CDR3 protein: CASSFTRDSCNEQFF

CDR3 length: 11
V gene: TRBV12-3/TRBV12-4
clone size: few
CDR3 protein: CASSRNYEQYF

CDR3 length: 12
V gene: TRBV10-3
clone size: few
CDR3 protein: CAISETGFGYTF

CDR3 length: 14
V gene: TRBV12-3/TRBV12-4
clone size: NA
CDR3 protein: CASRDRTDRNTIYF

CDR3 length: 12
V gene: TRBV14
clone size: once
CDR3 protein: CASSQGSQGIIF

CDR3 length: 14
V gene: TRBV7-9
clone size: NA
CDR3 protein: CASSLGGSRYGYTF

CDR3 length: 16
V gene: TRBV14
clone size: NA
CDR3 protein: CASSQGAGGVAGGLFF

CDR3 length: 12
V gene: TRBV20-1
clone size: once
CDR3 protein: CSAGRSQETQYF

CDR3 length: 13
V gene: TRBV10-1
clone size: many
CDR3 protein: CASSEPEGDEQFF

CDR3 length: 13
V gene: TRBV29-1
clone size: NA
CDR3 protein: CSAEGPGDYGYTF

CDR3 length: 15
V gene: TRBV24-1
clone size: NA
CDR3 protein: CATSDSRGPDYGYTF

CDR3 length: 17
V gene: TRBV7-9
clone size: many
CDR3 protein: CASSPRQGQGVTGELFF

CDR3 length: 17
V gene: TRBV11-2
clone size: few
CDR3 protein: CASSLDVGGTTNEKLFF

CDR3 length: 15
V gene: TRBV7-9
clone size: NA
CDR3 protein: CASSLWTGARYEQYF

CDR3 length: 17
V gene: TRBV10-3
clone size: NA
CDR3 protein: CAISESSSSGWHYGYTF

CDR3 length: 13
V gene: TRBV7-8
clone size: few
CDR3 protein: CASSRTGTYEQYF

CDR3 length: 14
V gene: TRBV20-1
clone size: few
CDR3 protein: CSDNRDHLNYGYTF

CDR3 length: 14
V gene: TRBV6-5
clone size: many
CDR3 protein: CASSYYGGSYEQYF

CDR3 length: 15
V gene: TRBV5-1
clone size: NA
CDR3 protein: CASSHTSGSGYEQYF

CDR3 length: 16
V gene: TRBV7-9
clone size: NA
CDR3 protein: CASSLRQGVNTGELFF

CDR3 length: 13
V gene: TRBV28
clone size: many
CDR3 protein: CASSRTGPYEQYF

CDR3 length: 17
V gene: TRBV3-1
clone size: few
CDR3 protein: CASSQENSGSSYNEQFF